These 29 T cell receptor beta chains came from one sample sequenced in a study of shared clonotypes between healthy human individuals. Sequencing was performed with immunoSEQ multiplex PCR; in TCRdb, only in-frame clones are kept and a portion is missing. The repertoire includes around 600,000 clones, around 95% of them detected once, and approximately 0.11% sits in the top ten. The naive CD8 population came from CD45RO-negative cells selected for CCR7, without terminally differentiated effector memory CD45RA+ cells. The specimen sequenced was naive CD8+ T cells sorted from blood. The receptors stem from a woman in her 30s in good health.

The chain uses TRBV28 and TRBJ1-4; D gene uncertain. CDR1 is MDHEN and CDR2 is SYDVKM in the germline V gene. The CDR3 is 14 residues long. V lost 7 bases, J lost 10 bases, and 19 bases lay in between. CDR3 bases: TGTGCCAGCACCCCCTTTGGTAGCGGGCCAAAACTGTTTTTT. Protein product: CASTPFGSGPKLFF.

The chain joins TRBV29-1 to TRBJ2-2; a possible D gene is TRBD2 (5 bases). Germline values: CDR1 SQVTM, CDR2 ANQGSEA. This CDR3 spans 13 amino acids. Trimming removed 7 bases from V and 7 bases from J, with 16 bases in between. CDR3 loop: CSATSSGYGELFF. DNA of the CDR3: TGCAGCGCTACCTCCTCGGGGTACGGGGAGCTGTTTTTT.

The V gene is TRBV27, the J gene TRBJ2-3, with 12 bases that match TRBD2. CDR3 size: 19 residues. With 6 bases clipped from V and 8 bases from J, the junction kept 21 bases outside the gene matches. Germline V lookup: CDR1 MNHEY, CDR2 SMNVEV (reference sequence). CDR3 DNA: TGTGCCAGCAGGGGGAGGGGGCAACTAGCGGGAGGCCGTGGCGGTACGCAGTATTTT. Amino acid sequence: CASRGRGQLAGGRGGTQYF.

About this clone: This same CDR3 is encoded by further DNA sequences in the sample. This chain connects TRBV28 to TRBJ2-7, with D perhaps matching TRBD1 (6 bases). Germline CDR1 MDHEN, CDR2 SYDVKM. Trimming took off 3 bases at V and 0 bases at J, with 6 bases between the two ends. The CDR3 consists of 13 residues. CDR3 protein: CASSLTGSYEQYF. Written as DNA, the CDR3 is TGTGCCAGCAGTTTGACAGGCTCCTACGAGCAGTACTTC.

Concerning this clone: One end of the junction varies from germline; a read error may be responsible. The rearrangement joins TRBV11-2 to TRBJ1-6; 9 nucleotides agree with TRBD1. CDR3 length: 16 amino acids. Germline CDR1 and CDR2: SGHAT and FQNNGV. The CDR3, as DNA: TGTGCCAGCAGCCTAGACGGGACAGGGAGCAATTCACCCCTCCACTTT. Translation: CASSLDGTGSNSPLHF.

Details on this clone: Other DNA variants within this sample encode the same CDR3. The chain joins TRBV4-1 to TRBJ2-7; 7 bases match TRBD2. The length of the CDR3 is 14 residues. The trim removed 1 base at V and 2 bases at J, leaving 2 bases unmatched. Per germline, CDR1 MGHRA and CDR2 YSYEKL. The CDR3 nucleotides read TGCGCCAGCAGCCAAGCCAGCGGGACCTACGAGCAGTACTTC. Its translation is CASSQASGTYEQYF.

This chain joins TRBV7-9 and TRBJ2-3; possible D gene TRBD2, 5 bases. Trimming left V 5 bases short and J 4 bases short, with 22 bases between. Germline V gene sequence: CDR1 SEHNR, CDR2 FQNEAQ (reference sequence). The CDR3 contains 17 residues. CDR3 residues: CASSPRLTGELADTQYF. The CDR3 region has the DNA TGTGCCAGCAGCCCAAGACTCACCGGGGAATTGGCAGATACGCAGTATTTT. Drawing the rest from reference TRBV7-9 and TRBJ2-3, the complete variable domain is DTGVSQNPRHKITKRGQNVTFRCDPISEHNRLYWYRQTLGQGPEFLTYFQNEAQLEKSRLLSDRFSAERPKGSFSTLEIQRTEQGDSAMYLCASSPRLTGELADTQYFGPGTRLTVL.

The chain combines TRBV7-8 with TRBJ2-3, with TRBD2 matching over 9 bases. With 7 bases clipped from V and 1 base from J, the junction kept 3 bases outside the gene matches. The V gene's germline CDR1 is SGHVS and CDR2 FQNEAQ. The CDR3 has 14 amino acids. CDR3 residues: CASMPSGGTDTQYF. In nucleotides, the CDR3 is TGTGCCAGCATGCCTAGCGGGGGCACAGATACGCAGTATTTT.

CDR3 protein: CSVGRSTEAFF. Written as DNA, the CDR3 is TGCAGCGTTGGTCGCAGCACTGAAGCTTTCTTT. The rearrangement uses TRBV29-1 and TRBJ1-1; unclear D gene. With 4 bases removed from V and 4 bases from J, the gap between germline ends came to 7 bases. The CDR3 sequence is 11 residues long. Per the germline V gene, CDR1 is SQVTM and CDR2 is ANQGSEA.

The genes are TRBV5-4 and TRBJ1-2; D call uncertain. Per germline, CDR1 SGHNT and CDR2 YYREEE (reference sequence). V lost 0 bases to trimming and J lost 7 bases, with 7 bases between them. CDR3 length: 12 residues. CDR3 in amino acids: CASSLGQAGYTF. The CDR3 coding sequence is TGTGCCAGCAGCTTGGGCCAGGCTGGCTACACCTTC.

The chain uses TRBV28 and TRBJ1-4; D possibly corresponds to TRBD1 (5 bases). V lost 5 bases, J lost 2 bases, and 15 bases lay in between. Per the germline V gene, CDR1 is MDHEN and CDR2 is SYDVKM. CDR3 length equals 16 residues. Written as DNA, the CDR3 is TGTGCCAGCAGTCCGAGACACAGGCGCACTAATGAAAAACTGTTTTTT. Protein sequence: CASSPRHRRTNEKLFF.

This rearrangement joins TRBV28 to TRBJ1-2; 8 bases match TRBD1. Germline loops: CDR1 MDHEN, CDR2 SYDVKM. J lost 1 base, V lost 3 bases, and 10 bases had no gene match. The CDR3 is made up of 17 amino acids. The CDR3 loop reads CASSFLGQETYNYGYTF. As DNA, the CDR3 is TGTGCCAGCAGTTTCCTGGGACAGGAGACATATAACTATGGCTACACCTTC.

The rearrangement uses TRBV28 and TRBJ2-3, with 9 bases matching TRBD2. There are 16 residues in the CDR3. Germline lookup yields CDR1 MDHEN and CDR2 SYDVKM. The V gene end was trimmed by 7 bases and the J gene end by 5 bases; junction bases not matched to a gene: 13. CDR3 residues: CASMRPGGRAEDTQYF. The CDR3 DNA reads as TGTGCCAGCATGCGGCCGGGCGGGAGGGCCGAAGATACGCAGTATTTT.

This chain uses TRBV11-1 with TRBJ2-6; D not certain. This CDR3 is built from 16 residues. V shed 4 bases and J shed 0 bases, with 10 bases lying between them. The germline V gene has CDR1 SGHAT and CDR2 FQDESV (reference sequence). The CDR3 reads CASSSDVFSGANVLTF. In DNA form, the CDR3 reads TGTGCCAGCAGCTCAGACGTCTTCTCTGGGGCCAACGTCCTGACTTTC.

The gene calls are TRBV7-9 and TRBJ2-3, with D possibly called TRBD1 or TRBD2 (5 bases each). This CDR3 spans 19 amino acids. The V gene lost 3 bases and the J gene lost 1 base, with 23 bases spanning the gap. The germline CDR1 and CDR2 sequences are SEHNR and FQNEAQ (reference sequence). The CDR3, as DNA: TGTGCCAGCAGCTTTTGGGTGAAGCGGACAACCTGGGGCACAGATACGCAGTATTTT. It codes for CASSFWVKRTTWGTDTQYF.

The V gene is TRBV15, the J gene TRBJ2-1, with D uncertain. The V gene's germline CDR1 is LNHNV and CDR2 YYDKDF (reference sequence). V was trimmed by 0 bases and J by 10 bases, leaving 7 bases between them. This CDR3 has 12 residues. CDR3 coding DNA: TGTGCCACCAGCAGAGATTCCCCGGAGCAGTTCTTC. Encoded protein: CATSRDSPEQFF. The full variable domain, with the rest looked up from reference TRBV15 and TRBJ2-1, is DAMVIQNPRYQVTQFGKPVTLSCSQTLNHNVMYWYQQKSSQAPKLLFHYYDKDFNNEADTPDNFQSRRPNTSFCFLDIRSPGLGDTAMYLCATSRDSPEQFFGPGTRLTVL.

This chain uses TRBV4-1 with TRBJ2-4; 7 nucleotides match TRBD1. The CDR3 length is 14 residues. The V gene end was trimmed by 1 base and the J gene end by 10 bases; junction bases not matched to a gene: 7. The germline V gene encodes CDR1 MGHRA and CDR2 YSYEKL. The CDR3 DNA reads TGCGCCAGCAGCCAAGCCCGGGACAGCCTTATTCAGTACTTC. Amino acids: CASSQARDSLIQYF.

CDR3 in DNA: TGCGCCAGCAGGAGAGTGGGGGGACCATACGAGCAGTACTTC. Translation: CASRRVGGPYEQYF. The chain uses TRBV5-1 and TRBJ2-7, with D perhaps matching TRBD2 (6 bases). Per the germline V gene, CDR1 is SGHRS and CDR2 is YFSETQ. CDR3 length equals 14 residues. The V end lost 5 bases, the J end lost 4 bases, and 16 bases lay between the germline ends. The full variable domain, rest sourced from reference TRBV5-1 and TRBJ2-7, is KAGVTQTPRYLIKTRGQQVTLSCSPISGHRSVSWYQQTPGQGLQFLFEYFSETQRNKGNFPGRFSGRQFSNSRSEMNVSTLELGDSALYLCASRRVGGPYEQYFGPGTRLTVT.

The chain combines TRBV27 with TRBJ2-7; D is perhaps TRBD2 (5 bases). Trimming took off 5 bases at V and 0 bases at J, with 11 bases between the two ends. Germline loops: CDR1 MNHEY, CDR2 SMNVEV (reference sequence). The CDR3 has 14 residues. CDR3: CASSPSTSSYEQYF. CDR3 bases: TGTGCCAGCAGTCCCAGTACTAGCTCCTACGAGCAGTACTTC.

With respect to this clone: The DNA is left out, because the CDR3 cannot be placed on it with certainty; the CDR3 is given as TCRdb lists it. The rearrangement uses TRBV27 and TRBJ2-6; the DNA was not compared with TRBD2, the D call given in the table. The CDR3 is 16 amino acids long, termini counted. The V gene's germline CDR1 is MNHEY and CDR2 SMNVEV (reference sequence). The CDR3 sequence: CASSSSPGTGANVLTF.

The chain employs TRBV29-1 and TRBJ1-2; tentatively, D is TRBD1 (6 bases). Germline V gives CDR1 SQVTM, CDR2 ANQGSEA. This CDR3 is built from 13 residues. V lost 1 base and J 4 bases, leaving 10 bases between the germline ends. This CDR3 reads CSVEGDRTYGYTF. The CDR3 coding sequence is TGCAGCGTTGAAGGTGACAGGACCTATGGCTACACCTTC.

The chain recombines TRBV7-6 with TRBJ1-5; D perhaps matches TRBD1 (5 bases). V lost 3 bases and J 0 bases, leaving 18 bases between the germline ends. The V gene's germline CDR1 is SGHVS and CDR2 FNYEAQ. The CDR3 length is 18 residues. CDR3 sequence reads: CASSLTATEGSSNQPQHF. Here the CDR3 DNA reads TGTGCCAGCAGCTTGACCGCCACAGAGGGGTCTAGCAATCAGCCCCAGCATTTT.

This clone was observed once. In DNA, the CDR3 is TGCGCCAGCAGCCAAGATGGGGGCTATTCCTACAATGAGCAGTTCTTC. Translation: CASSQDGGYSYNEQFF. The chain joins TRBV4-1 to TRBJ2-1, with D possibly matching TRBD1 (6 bases). The CDR3 totals 16 residues. The V gene lost 0 bases and the J gene lost 1 base, with 10 bases spanning the gap. Looked up from germline, CDR1 is MGHRA and CDR2 is YSYEKL.

This clone was observed a few times. The CDR3 DNA reads TGTGCCAGCAGCACGATGGGGGAGCAGTACTTC. This codes for CASSTMGEQYF. The rearrangement links TRBV5-4 to TRBJ2-7; D not resolved. V lost 4 bases and J lost 7, with 9 bases in between. CDR1 SGHNT and CDR2 YYREEE come from the germline V gene (reference sequence). The CDR3 contains 11 residues.

V is TRBV27 and J is TRBJ1-1; maybe TRBD1 (6 bases). The CDR3 has 13 amino acids. V gave up 5 bases and J gave up 6 bases, with 13 bases separating them. Per the germline V gene, CDR1 is MNHEY and CDR2 is SMNVEV (reference sequence). The CDR3 reads CASSPLGGPEAFF. As DNA, the CDR3 is TGTGCCAGCAGTCCGCTAGGGGGGCCTGAAGCTTTCTTT.

The table lists this clone with a few counts. This chain uses TRBV6-1 with TRBJ1-3; TRBD1 matches at 8 bases. Trimming took 4 bases from V and 0 from J; bases not matched to a gene: 2. This CDR3 has 15 amino acids. Per the germline V gene, CDR1 is MNHNS and CDR2 is SASEGT. CDR3 in amino acids: CASSGQGSSGNTIYF. CDR3 sequence (DNA): TGTGCCAGCAGTGGACAGGGGAGCTCTGGAAACACCATATATTTT.

The rearrangement uses TRBV9 and TRBJ1-1; D is unresolved. The CDR3 sequence is 13 residues long. Germline V gene lookup returns CDR1 SGDLS and CDR2 YYNGEE. Trimming took off 3 bases at V and 4 bases at J, with 10 bases between the two ends. Here the CDR3 reads CASSGGVGTEAFF. The DNA of the CDR3 is TGTGCCAGCAGCGGCGGTGTGGGCACTGAAGCTTTCTTT.

This sequence joins TRBV29-1 and TRBJ1-5; unclear D gene. Germline CDR1 is SQVTM and CDR2 is ANQGSEA. V lost 0 bases, J lost 10 bases, and 10 bases lay in between. The CDR3 runs to 12 residues. CDR3 nucleotide sequence: TGCAGCGTTGAAGACGGACTCGGACCCCAGCATTTT. Residues: CSVEDGLGPQHF. Together with reference TRBV29-1 and TRBJ1-5, the CDR3 gives the full variable domain: SAVISQKPSRDICQRGTSLTIQCQVDSQVTMMFWYRQQPGQSLTLIATANQGSEATYESGFVIDKFPISRPNLTFSTLTVSNMSPEDSSIYLCSVEDGLGPQHFGDGTRLSIL.

The rearrangement uses TRBV27 and TRBJ1-1, with D perhaps matching TRBD1 (5 bases). Trimming stripped 2 bases from V and 4 bases from J, with 14 bases between. The CDR3 extends over 15 amino acids. From germline, CDR1 is MNHEY and CDR2 SMNVEV (reference sequence). The CDR3, as DNA: TGTGCCAGCAGTTTAACCGGGGGTTTGGGCACTGAAGCTTTCTTT. It is translated as CASSLTGGLGTEAFF.